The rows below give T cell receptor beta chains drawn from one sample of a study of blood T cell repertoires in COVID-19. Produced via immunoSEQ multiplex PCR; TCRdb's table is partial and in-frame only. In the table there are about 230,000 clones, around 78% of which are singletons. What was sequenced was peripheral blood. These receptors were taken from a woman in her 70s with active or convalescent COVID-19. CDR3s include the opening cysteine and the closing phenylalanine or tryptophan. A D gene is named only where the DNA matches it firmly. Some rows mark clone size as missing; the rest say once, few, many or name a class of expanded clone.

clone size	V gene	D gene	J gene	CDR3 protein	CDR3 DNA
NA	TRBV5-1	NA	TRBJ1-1	CASSLRADRRNTEAFF	TGCGCCAGCAGCTTGCGAGCGGACAGACGGAACACTGAAGCTTTCTTT
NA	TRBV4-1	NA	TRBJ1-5	CASSQDQNIYQPQHF	TGCGCCAGCAGCCAAGATCAAAACATTTATCAGCCCCAGCATTTT
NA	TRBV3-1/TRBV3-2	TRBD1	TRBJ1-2	CASSQDYGGQGGYGYTF	TGTGCCAGCAGCCAAGATTACGGGGGACAGGGAGGCTATGGCTACACCTTC
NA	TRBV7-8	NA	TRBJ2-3	CASAQGNVLTDTQYF	TGTGCCAGCGCCCAGGGAAACGTCCTCACAGATACGCAGTATTTT
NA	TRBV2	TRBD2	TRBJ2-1	CAIKAGGPDNEQFF	TGTGCCATCAAGGCGGGAGGGCCAGACAATGAGCAGTTCTTC
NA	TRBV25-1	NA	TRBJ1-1	CASSPSFDRGLGNTEAFF	TGTGCCAGCAGCCCTTCTTTCGATAGGGGCTTAGGGAACACTGAAGCTTTCTTT
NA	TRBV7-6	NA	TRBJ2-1	CASSTETGLGEQFF	TGTGCCAGCAGCACCGAGACAGGCCTCGGGGAGCAGTTCTTC
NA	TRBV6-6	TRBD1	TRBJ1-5	CASRTPTGGPNQPQHF	TGTGCCAGCAGAACCCCGACAGGGGGACCCAATCAGCCCCAGCATTTT
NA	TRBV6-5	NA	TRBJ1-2	CASTLTTNYGYTF	TGTGCCAGCACCTTGACTACTAACTATGGCTACACCTTC
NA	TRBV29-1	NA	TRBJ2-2	CSVAPGSSNTGELFF	TGCAGCGTGGCACCGGGGAGTTCGAACACCGGGGAGCTGTTTTTT
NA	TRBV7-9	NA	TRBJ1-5	CASSLSTADQPQHF	TGTGCCAGCAGCTTAAGTACAGCCGATCAGCCCCAGCATTTT
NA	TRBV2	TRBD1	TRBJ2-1	CASSSGTGTEQFF	TGTGCCAGCAGTTCCGGGACAGGGACCGAGCAGTTCTTC
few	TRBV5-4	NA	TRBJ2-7	CASSLPFGGEQYF	TGTGCCAGCAGCTTGCCCTTCGGGGGCGAGCAGTACTTC
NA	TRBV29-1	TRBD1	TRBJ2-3	CSVGGQGTDTQYF	TGCAGCGTTGGGGGACAGGGCACAGATACGCAGTATTTT
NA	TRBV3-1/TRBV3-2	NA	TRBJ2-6	CASSQDLMASGANVLTF	TGTGCCAGCAGCCAAGACTTAATGGCCTCCGGGGCCAACGTCCTGACTTTC
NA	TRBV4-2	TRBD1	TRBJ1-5	CASSPGQADNQPQHF	TGTGCCAGCAGCCCGGGACAGGCTGACAATCAGCCCCAGCATTTT
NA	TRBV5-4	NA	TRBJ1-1	CASSLNTEAFF	TGTGCCAGCAGTCTTAACACTGAAGCTTTCTTT
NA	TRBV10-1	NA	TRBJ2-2	CASSDIGKGANTGELFF	TGCGCCAGCAGTGATATCGGCAAAGGGGCCAATACCGGGGAGCTGTTTTTT
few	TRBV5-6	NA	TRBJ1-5	CASSLTAGAYSNQPQHF	TGTGCCAGCAGCCTTACCGCAGGGGCGTATAGCAATCAGCCCCAGCATTTT
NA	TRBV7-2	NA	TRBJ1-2	CASTAQGLNYGYTF	TGTGCCAGCACCGCCCAGGGATTAAACTATGGCTACACCTTC
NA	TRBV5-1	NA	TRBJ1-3	CASSLGLGNTIYF	TGCGCCAGCAGCTTGGGGCTCGGAAACACCATATATTTT
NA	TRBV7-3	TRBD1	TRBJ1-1	CASSTTGGNTEAFF	TGTGCCAGCAGCACCACAGGGGGGAACACTGAAGCTTTCTTT
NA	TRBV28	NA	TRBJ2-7	CASNLATGEQYF	TGTGCCAGCAATCTAGCGACGGGGGAGCAGTACTTC
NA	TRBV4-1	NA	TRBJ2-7	CASSQDRVPYEQYF	TGCGCCAGCAGCCAAGACAGGGTGCCATACGAGCAGTACTTC
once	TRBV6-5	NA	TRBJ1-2	CATQGGYGYTF	TGTGCCACCCAAGGGGGTTATGGCTACACCTTC
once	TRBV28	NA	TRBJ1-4	CASRLRGGDEKLFF	TGTGCCAGCAGGTTAAGGGGAGGTGATGAAAAACTGTTTTTT
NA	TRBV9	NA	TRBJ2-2	CASSVRLGADTGELFF	TGTGCCAGCAGCGTAAGATTGGGGGCCGACACCGGGGAGCTGTTTTTT
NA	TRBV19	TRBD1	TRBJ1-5	CASSGTGGNQPQHF	TGTGCCAGTAGCGGGACAGGGGGAAATCAGCCCCAGCATTTT
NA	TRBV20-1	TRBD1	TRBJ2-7	CSASFRDRGYYEQYF	TGCAGTGCTAGTTTTCGGGACAGGGGGTACTACGAGCAGTACTTC
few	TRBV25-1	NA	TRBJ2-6	CASSAAGAGANVLTF	TGTGCCAGCAGTGCAGCAGGGGCTGGGGCCAACGTCCTGACTTTC
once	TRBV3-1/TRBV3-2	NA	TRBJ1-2	CASSQDFAVYGYTF	TGTGCCAGCAGCCAAGATTTCGCGGTCTATGGCTACACCTTC
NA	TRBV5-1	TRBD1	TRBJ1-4	CASSFGTGSNEKLFF	TGCGCCAGCAGCTTTGGGACAGGGTCTAATGAAAAACTGTTTTTT
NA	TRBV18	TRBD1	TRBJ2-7	CASSPPAGGSYEQYF	TGTGCCAGCTCACCCCCGGCAGGGGGATCCTACGAGCAGTACTTC
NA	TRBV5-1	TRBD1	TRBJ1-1	CASSRSRTGGNTEAFF	TGCGCCAGCAGCAGAAGCAGGACAGGGGGAAACACTGAAGCTTTCTTT
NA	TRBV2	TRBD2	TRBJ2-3	CASSGPGLSTDTQYF	TGTGCCAGCAGTGGCCCGGGACTAAGCACAGATACGCAGTATTTT
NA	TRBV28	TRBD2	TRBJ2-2	CASQTSGSGTGELFF	TGTGCCAGCCAGACTAGCGGGAGTGGAACCGGGGAGCTGTTTTTT
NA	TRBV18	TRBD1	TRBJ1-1	CASSAGTENTEAFF	TGTGCCAGCTCCGCCGGGACAGAGAACACTGAAGCTTTCTTT
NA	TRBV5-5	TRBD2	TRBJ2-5	CASSFVRTSGQETQYF	TGTGCCAGCAGCTTCGTGCGGACTAGCGGGCAAGAGACCCAGTACTTC
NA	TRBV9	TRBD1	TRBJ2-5	CASSVDRGRETQYF	TGTGCCAGCAGCGTCGACAGGGGGCGCGAGACCCAGTACTTC